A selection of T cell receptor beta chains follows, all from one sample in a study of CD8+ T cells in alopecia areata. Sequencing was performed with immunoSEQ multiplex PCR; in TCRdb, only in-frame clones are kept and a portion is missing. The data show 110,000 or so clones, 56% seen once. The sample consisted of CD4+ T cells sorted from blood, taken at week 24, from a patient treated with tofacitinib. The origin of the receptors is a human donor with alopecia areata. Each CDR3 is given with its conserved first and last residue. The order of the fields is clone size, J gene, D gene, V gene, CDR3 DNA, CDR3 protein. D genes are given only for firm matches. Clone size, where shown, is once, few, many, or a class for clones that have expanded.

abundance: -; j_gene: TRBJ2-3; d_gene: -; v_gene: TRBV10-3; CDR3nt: TGTGCCATTCGGGACGGGAACACAGATACGCAGTATTTT; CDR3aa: CAIRDGNTDTQYF
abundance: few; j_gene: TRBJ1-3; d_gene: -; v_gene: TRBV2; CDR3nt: TGTGCCAGCAGTGAAAGTAGTAGAAACACCATATATTTT; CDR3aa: CASSESSRNTIYF
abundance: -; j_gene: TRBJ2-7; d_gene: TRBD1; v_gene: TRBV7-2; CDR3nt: TGTGCCAGCAGCTTAGGGACAGGGGCCCCTTCATTGGACGAGCAGTACTTC; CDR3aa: CASSLGTGAPSLDEQYF
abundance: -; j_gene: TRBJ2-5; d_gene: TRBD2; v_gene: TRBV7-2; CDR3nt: TGTGCCAGCAGCTCACCCTTAGCTAGCGGGGAGCGGACCCAGTACTTC; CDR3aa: CASSSPLASGERTQYF
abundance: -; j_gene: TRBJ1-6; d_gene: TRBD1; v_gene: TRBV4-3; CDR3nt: TGCGCCAGCAGCCACGCGACAGGGGGTAATTCACCCCTCCACTTT; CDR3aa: CASSHATGGNSPLHF
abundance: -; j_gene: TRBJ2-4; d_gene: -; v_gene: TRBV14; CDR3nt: TGTGCCAGCAGCCACCGTGGAGGGGGCATTTCCAAAAACATTCAGTACTTC; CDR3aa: CASSHRGGGISKNIQYF
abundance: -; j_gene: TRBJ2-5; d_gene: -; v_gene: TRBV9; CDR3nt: TGTGCCAGCAGCTTGGCGGGGGCCGCCTTGGGGCTCGGGGAGACCCAGTACTTC; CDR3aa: CASSLAGAALGLGETQYF
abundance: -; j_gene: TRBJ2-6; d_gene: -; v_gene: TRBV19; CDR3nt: TGTGCCAGTAGTGATCCGGAGCCCCTGACTTTC; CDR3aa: CASSDPEPLTF
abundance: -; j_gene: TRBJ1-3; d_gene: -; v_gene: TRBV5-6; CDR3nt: TGTGCCAGCAGCTTTGACGGGGCCAGCTCTGGAAACACCATATATTTT; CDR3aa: CASSFDGASSGNTIYF
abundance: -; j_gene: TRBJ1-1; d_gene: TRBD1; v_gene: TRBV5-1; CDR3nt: TGCGCCAGCAGCTTGGGAGGGGGCGTAACTGAAGCTTTCTTT; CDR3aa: CASSLGGGVTEAFF
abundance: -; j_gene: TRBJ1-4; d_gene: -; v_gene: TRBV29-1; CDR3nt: TGCAGCGGGGGGCAGAATGAAAAACTGTTTTTT; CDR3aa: CSGGQNEKLFF
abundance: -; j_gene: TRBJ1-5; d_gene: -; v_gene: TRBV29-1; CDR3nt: TGCAGCGCCGGAGACAGCTATCAGCCCCAGCATTTT; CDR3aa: CSAGDSYQPQHF
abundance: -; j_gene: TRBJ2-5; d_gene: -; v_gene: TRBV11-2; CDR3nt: TGTGCCAGCTCGGGGGCAGGGGAGGAGACCCAGTACTTC; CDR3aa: CASSGAGEETQYF
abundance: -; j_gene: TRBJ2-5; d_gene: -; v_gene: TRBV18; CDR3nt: TGTGCCAGCTCACCAGCAGGACGGGAGACCCAGTACTTC; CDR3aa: CASSPAGRETQYF
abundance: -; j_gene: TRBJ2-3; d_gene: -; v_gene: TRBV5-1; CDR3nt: TGCGCCAGCAGCTTGGACGGGGCCCCAGATACGCAGTATTTT; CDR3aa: CASSLDGAPDTQYF
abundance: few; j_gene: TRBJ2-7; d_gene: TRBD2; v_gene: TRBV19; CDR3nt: TGTGCCAGTTCGCCGGGACTAGCGGGGGGACGTGCCTACGAGCAGTACTTC; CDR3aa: CASSPGLAGGRAYEQYF
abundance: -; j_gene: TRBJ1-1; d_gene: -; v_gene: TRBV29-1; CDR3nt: TGCAGCGTTGAAATGGGGTTGGGGAACACTGAAGCTTTCTTT; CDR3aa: CSVEMGLGNTEAFF
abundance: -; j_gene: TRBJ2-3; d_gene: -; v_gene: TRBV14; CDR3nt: TGTGCCAGCAGCCAATGGACAGCCCCGGCGCAGTATTTT; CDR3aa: CASSQWTAPAQYF
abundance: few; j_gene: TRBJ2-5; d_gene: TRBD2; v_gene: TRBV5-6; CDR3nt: TGTGCCAGCAGTCTCCAGGCTAGCGGGGTCTTGGAGACCCAGTACTTC; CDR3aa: CASSLQASGVLETQYF
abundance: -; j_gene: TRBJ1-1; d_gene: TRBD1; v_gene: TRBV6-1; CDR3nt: TGTGCCAGCAGAGCCGTTGGACAGGCCCCCACTGAAGCTTTCTTT; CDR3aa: CASRAVGQAPTEAFF
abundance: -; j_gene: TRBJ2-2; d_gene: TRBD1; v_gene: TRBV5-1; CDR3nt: TGCGCCAGCAGCTTGAGAGTCCAGGGGGACACCGGGGAGCTGTTTTTT; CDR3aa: CASSLRVQGDTGELFF
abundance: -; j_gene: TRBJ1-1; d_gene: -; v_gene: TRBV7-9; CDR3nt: TGTGCCAGCACCATTTTAGTGAACACTGAAGCTTTCTTT; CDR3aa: CASTILVNTEAFF
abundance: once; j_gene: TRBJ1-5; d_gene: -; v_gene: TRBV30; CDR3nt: TGTGCCTGGAGTATCGGGGGGGGAGATCAGCCCCAGCATTTT; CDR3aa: CAWSIGGGDQPQHF
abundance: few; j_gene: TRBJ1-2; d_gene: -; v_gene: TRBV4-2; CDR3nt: TGTGCCAGCAGCCAAGACAGGGATGATGGCTACACCTTC; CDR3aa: CASSQDRDDGYTF
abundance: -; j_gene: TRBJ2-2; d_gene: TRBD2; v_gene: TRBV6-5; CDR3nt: TGTGCCAGCAGTTACTCAGGCGGGGGGCTTGCCGGGGAGCTGTTTTTT; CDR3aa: CASSYSGGGLAGELFF
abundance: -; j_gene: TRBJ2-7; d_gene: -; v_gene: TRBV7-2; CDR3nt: TGTGCCAGCAGCCAATCTCCTGGAGGGATCGAGCAGTACTTC; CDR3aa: CASSQSPGGIEQYF
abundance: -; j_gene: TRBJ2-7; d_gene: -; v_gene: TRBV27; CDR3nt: TGTGCCAGCAGTTCCCTGTACGAGCAGTACTTC; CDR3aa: CASSSLYEQYF
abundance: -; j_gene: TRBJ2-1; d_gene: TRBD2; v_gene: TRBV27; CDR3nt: TGTGCCAGCAGTTTCGGCAGCGGGGCTTACAATGAGCAGTTCTTC; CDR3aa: CASSFGSGAYNEQFF